These T cell receptor beta chains were read from a single sample in a study of blood T cell repertoires in COVID-19. The table came from immunoSEQ multiplex PCR; TCRdb's copy has only in-frame clones and leaves some out. The data hold about 300,000 clones, with 70% to 90% observed a single time. The sequenced sample consisted of PBMCs or T cells enriched from blood (not recorded which). All receptors derive from a woman aged 18-29 years who had recovered from COVID-19. Both conserved end residues are part of each CDR3. Each record gives: D gene, J gene, CDR3 length, clone size, V gene, CDR3 protein, CDR3 DNA. D genes are given only for firm matches. Clone size is given for some rows only: seen once, a few or many times, or a class if the clone is expanded.

>-|TRBJ1-1|15|-|TRBV11-2
CASSLVLTGDTEAFF
TGTGCCAGCAGCTTAGTCCTTACGGGGGACACTGAAGCTTTCTTT
>TRBD1|TRBJ1-4|15|few|TRBV30
CAWSRTGGAFEKLFF
TGTGCCTGGAGCCGCACAGGGGGCGCCTTTGAAAAACTGTTTTTT
>-|TRBJ2-3|12|-|TRBV5-1
CASSPLPDTQYF
TGCGCCAGCAGCCCCCTCCCAGATACGCAGTATTTT
>TRBD2|TRBJ2-1|17|-|TRBV28
CASSLFLAGGPRDEQFF
TGTGCCAGCAGTTTATTCCTAGCGGGAGGGCCAAGGGATGAGCAGTTCTTC
>-|TRBJ2-1|13|-|TRBV12-3/TRBV12-4
CASSPGGYNEQFF
TGTGCCAGCAGTCCTGGAGGGTACAATGAGCAGTTCTTC
>-|TRBJ2-7|11|-|TRBV20-1
CSASPGDEQYF
TGCAGTGCTAGTCCGGGGGACGAGCAGTACTTC
>-|TRBJ2-7|15|-|TRBV11-2
CASSPLARNPYEQYF
TGTGCCAGCAGCCCGTTAGCGAGAAATCCTTACGAGCAGTACTTC
>-|TRBJ1-5|14|-|TRBV5-8
CASSLTWRLQPQHF
TGTGCCAGCAGTTTGACTTGGAGGTTGCAGCCCCAGCATTTT
>-|TRBJ2-2|18|-|TRBV7-8
CASSLGAGTAWGTGELFF
TGTGCCAGCAGCTTAGGGGCCGGGACTGCTTGGGGCACCGGGGAGCTGTTTTTT
>TRBD1|TRBJ1-2|13|-|TRBV5-4
CASSTRDSNWGTF
TGTGCCAGCAGCACGAGGGACAGTAACTGGGGCACCTTC
>TRBD2|TRBJ2-3|16|-|TRBV5-1
CASSLRGLGHPDTQYF
TGCGCCAGCAGCCTAAGAGGACTAGGTCATCCAGATACGCAGTATTTT
>-|TRBJ2-5|15|once|TRBV10-3
CAISSGPGYQETQYF
TGTGCCATCAGTAGTGGCCCAGGTTACCAAGAGACCCAGTACTTC
>-|TRBJ2-5|16|-|TRBV4-1
CASSQEVMTVQETQYF
TGCGCCAGCAGCCAAGAGGTTATGACTGTCCAAGAGACCCAGTACTTC
>-|TRBJ2-2|15|-|TRBV5-1
CASSSSTVGPGELFF
TGCGCCAGCAGCTCGAGCACAGTGGGCCCCGGGGAGCTGTTTTTT
>-|TRBJ2-5|14|-|TRBV19
CASSIAGFQETQYF
TGTGCCAGTAGTATCGCAGGGTTTCAAGAGACCCAGTACTTC
>-|TRBJ1-6|14|-|TRBV18
CASSPGGYNSPLHF
TGTGCCAGCTCACCGGGAGGTTATAATTCACCCCTCCACTTT
>-|TRBJ2-3|15|-|TRBV2
CASSPGPEGADTQYF
TGTGCCAGCAGCCCGGGACCCGAGGGGGCAGATACGCAGTATTTT
>TRBD1|TRBJ1-2|13|few|TRBV5-1
CASSLLGGSGYTF
TGCGCCAGCAGCTTGTTAGGGGGCTCGGGCTACACCTTC
>-|TRBJ1-5|14|once|TRBV4-1
CASSQVGANQPQHF
TGCGCCAGCAGCCAAGTTGGGGCCAATCAGCCCCAGCATTTT
>-|TRBJ2-5|13|-|TRBV7-2
CASSLGGTGTQYF
TGTGCCAGCAGCTTGGGGGGTACGGGAACCCAGTACTTC